The next 28 T cell receptor beta chains were all read from a single sample in a study of T cell responses to AZD1222 COVID-19 vaccine. Here immunoSEQ multiplex PCR was the method, and the copy in TCRdb shows in-frame clones only, minus some. The sample includes 160,000 or so clones, 90% to 95% seen only once; the top ten take approximately 2%. The sample consisted of peripheral blood, taken on day 0 of AZD1222 vaccination. Every receptor here comes from an adult in good health.

The chain has TRBV3-1 (or the pseudogene TRBV3-2) and TRBJ1-1, with D possibly TRBD1 on 5 matching bases. The V end lost 2 bases, the J end lost 5 bases, and 12 bases lay between the germline ends. The CDR3 loop spans 14 amino acids. Germline V gene lookup returns CDR1 LGHDT and CDR2 YNNKEL (reference sequence). CDR3 nucleotide sequence: TGTGCCAGCAGCCAACCAAATGGGGCGACTGAAGCTTTCTTT. This translates into CASSQPNGATEAFF.

This rearrangement joins TRBV7-2 to TRBJ2-7; 12 bases match TRBD2. Germline lookup yields CDR1 SGHTA and CDR2 FQGNSA. This CDR3 is built from 17 residues. J lost 0 bases, V lost 5 bases, and 8 bases had no gene match. The CDR3 region is CASSKRTSGNLSYEQYF. CDR3 sequence (DNA): TGTGCCAGCAGCAAACGGACTAGCGGGAACCTCTCCTACGAGCAGTACTTC.

The CDR3 loop reads CASSLAVAGASRGYTF. For the CDR3, the DNA is TGTGCCAGCAGCTTAGCGGTAGCGGGCGCCTCGAGAGGCTACACCTTC. V and J are TRBV7-9 and TRBJ1-2; D gene ambiguous. This CDR3 is 16 amino acids long. CDR1 is SEHNR, CDR2 FQNEAQ, per germline (reference sequence). Trimming left V 0 bases short and J 8 bases short, with 19 bases between.

V and J are TRBV4-1 and TRBJ1-2, with TRBD1 as a possible D gene (6 bases). V shed 4 bases and J shed 1 base, with 19 bases lying between them. The germline V gene has CDR1 MGHRA and CDR2 YSYEKL. The CDR3 extends over 17 amino acids. CDR3 nucleotides: TGCGCCAGCAGCCCAGCAAACCGGGACAACCGTAACTATGGCTACACCTTC. Amino acid sequence: CASSPANRDNRNYGYTF.

This chain joins TRBV5-1 and TRBJ2-2, with 7 nucleotides matching TRBD2. V trimming: 0 bases; J trimming: 0 bases; junction bases outside the gene matches: 2. Looked up from germline, CDR1 is SGHRS and CDR2 is YFSETQ. The CDR3 is made up of 16 amino acids. The DNA for the CDR3 is TGCGCCAGCAGCTTGGCGGGGGGATCGAACACCGGGGAGCTGTTTTTT. Its translation: CASSLAGGSNTGELFF.

This chain uses TRBV27 with TRBJ1-5; D call uncertain. V dropped 1 base and J dropped 6 bases, with 16 bases sitting between them. CDR1 and CDR2 from the germline V gene are MNHEY and SMNVEV (reference sequence). The CDR3 runs to 16 residues. CDR3 sequence reads: CASSLYGVVKGQPQHF. The CDR3 region has the DNA TGTGCCAGCAGTTTATACGGCGTAGTCAAGGGTCAGCCCCAGCATTTT.

The rearrangement uses TRBV27 and TRBJ1-1; TRBD1 agrees at 7 bases. The CDR3 extends over 14 amino acids. With 6 bases clipped from V and 0 bases from J, the junction kept 4 bases outside the gene matches. CDR1 MNHEY and CDR2 SMNVEV come from the germline V gene (reference sequence). In DNA, the CDR3 is TGTGCCAGCAGACCACAGGGGATGAACACTGAAGCTTTCTTT. Its protein is CASRPQGMNTEAFF.

The J gene is TRBJ1-5, the V gene TRBV28, with D tentatively TRBD1 (5 bases). CDR1 and CDR2 from the germline V gene are MDHEN and SYDVKM. V was shortened by 4 bases and J by 3 bases, with 10 bases between the two germline ends. This CDR3 has 14 residues. As DNA, the CDR3 is TGTGCCAGCAGTTCCCGACAGTACAATCAGCCCCAGCATTTT. Amino acids: CASSSRQYNQPQHF.

The chain is built from TRBV27 and TRBJ2-2, with 10 bases that match TRBD1. The V gene end was trimmed by 5 bases and the J gene end by 0 bases; junction bases not matched to a gene: 3. CDR1 and CDR2 from the germline V gene are MNHEY and SMNVEV (reference sequence). The CDR3 covers 16 residues. CDR3 amino acids: CASSRGTGANTGELFF. CDR3 nucleotides: TGTGCCAGCAGTCGTGGGACAGGGGCGAACACCGGGGAGCTGTTTTTT.

V usage is TRBV19 and J usage is TRBJ1-6; the match to TRBD1 covers 8 bases. The ends lost 5 bases at V and 9 bases at J; junction bases unmatched: 9. The germline V gene has CDR1 LNHDA and CDR2 SQIVND (reference sequence). CDR3 length equals 15 residues. The CDR3 DNA reads as TGTGCCAGTAGTCCCGGACAGGGCGTATTTTCACCCCTCCACTTT. Translating gives CASSPGQGVFSPLHF.

The table lists this clone with a count of one. The rearrangement links TRBV5-4 to TRBJ2-7; D not certain. The CDR3 is 16 residues long. CDR1 and CDR2 from the germline V gene are SGHNT and YYREEE (reference sequence). The ends were cut back, 0 bases at V and 0 bases at J, with 13 bases in the middle. DNA for the CDR3: TGTGCCAGCAGCTTGGCCTTTCGGACGAGCTCCTACGAGCAGTACTTC. Its protein is CASSLAFRTSSYEQYF.

The chain carries TRBV29-1 and TRBJ2-3; 8 positions match TRBD2. The CDR3 spans 15 residues. The germline CDR1 and CDR2 sequences are SQVTM and ANQGSEA. The V gene end was trimmed by 5 bases and the J gene end by 0 bases; junction bases not matched to a gene: 7. The CDR3 DNA reads as TGCAGCGTTCGGGGACTAGTCGGTAGCACAGATACGCAGTATTTT. It codes for CSVRGLVGSTDTQYF.

This clone turned up a few times. The rearrangement joins TRBV19 to TRBJ1-5; perhaps TRBD1 as D (6 bases). Germline V gene lookup returns CDR1 LNHDA and CDR2 SQIVND (reference sequence). CDR3 size: 21 residues. Trimming took 5 bases from V and 1 from J, leaving 30 bases between them. The CDR3 loop reads CASSPNQWGTLLDRSNQPQHF. The CDR3 coding sequence is TGTGCCAGTAGTCCAAATCAATGGGGGACACTGCTCGACCGAAGCAATCAGCCCCAGCATTTT.

This CDR3 reads CASSVVGNRVYNEQFF. CDR3 DNA sequence: TGTGCCAGCAGCGTAGTAGGGAACAGGGTCTACAATGAGCAGTTCTTC. The V gene is TRBV9, the J gene TRBJ2-1, with D tentatively TRBD1 (6 bases). V was cut by 0 bases and J by 3 bases, with 13 bases left in between. The germline V gene encodes CDR1 SGDLS and CDR2 YYNGEE. The CDR3 is 16 amino acids.

The rearrangement joins TRBV30 to TRBJ1-5, with D possibly being TRBD1 (6 bases). Germline CDR1 and CDR2: GTSNPN and SVGIG (reference sequence). V lost 3 bases and J 3 bases, leaving 9 bases between the germline ends. The length of the CDR3 is 13 residues. CDR3 amino acids: CAWSGQNNQPQHF. The CDR3 DNA sequence: TGTGCCTGGAGCGGACAGAACAATCAGCCCCAGCATTTT.

The CDR3: CASTAPTGRTYEQYF. The CDR3 region has the DNA TGTGCCAGCACCGCCCCGACAGGGAGAACCTACGAGCAGTACTTC. The rearrangement links TRBV28 to TRBJ2-7, with TRBD1 matching over 7 bases. Germline V gives CDR1 MDHEN, CDR2 SYDVKM. The CDR3 runs 15 residues. V was pared by 7 bases and J by 2 bases, with 11 bases of the junction left unmatched.

The V and J genes are TRBV11-2 and TRBJ2-5; weak D call: TRBD2 (6 bases). The CDR3 has 16 residues. V was pared by 7 bases and J by 2 bases, with 20 bases between. The germline V gene has CDR1 SGHAT and CDR2 FQNNGV. CDR3 in DNA: TGTGCCAGCACCAACCTCGGGGGTGAAGATCAAGAGACCCAGTACTTC. Translation gives CASTNLGGEDQETQYF.

This rearrangement joins TRBV27 to TRBJ1-2; TRBD1 aligns across 8 bases. Germline CDR1 and CDR2: MNHEY and SMNVEV (reference sequence). Trimming removed 8 bases from V and 4 bases from J; junction bases left unmatched: 12. The CDR3 sequence is 15 residues long. CDR3 in amino acids: CASSRGQGTFYGYTF. In DNA form, the CDR3 reads TGTGCCAGCTCCAGAGGACAGGGAACATTCTATGGCTACACCTTC.

J is TRBJ2-7 and V is TRBV7-9, with TRBD1 matching 9 bases. This CDR3 has 15 amino acids. The junction had 6 bases not matched to a gene; V was cut back by 4 bases and J by 2 bases. Germline CDR1 SEHNR, CDR2 FQNEAQ (reference sequence). In nucleotides, the CDR3 is TGTGCCAGCAGCTCGGACAGGGGCCCCACCTACGAGCAGTACTTC. It yields the protein CASSSDRGPTYEQYF. The full variable domain, in which reference TRBV7-9 and TRBJ2-7 provide the parts outside the CDR3, is DTGVSQNPRHKITKRGQNVTFRCDPISEHNRLYWYRQTLGQGPEFLTYFQNEAQLEKSRLLSDRFSAERPKGSFSTLEIQRTEQGDSAMYLCASSSDRGPTYEQYFGPGTRLTVT.

The J gene is TRBJ2-3, the V gene TRBV5-4, with 9 nucleotides matching TRBD2. This CDR3 is 15 amino acids long. V was clipped by 4 bases and J by 1 base; unmatched bases: 4. The germline gives CDR1 SGHNT, CDR2 YYREEE (reference sequence). The CDR3, as DNA: TGTGCCAGCAGCGGGAGGACTAGCGGCACAGATACGCAGTATTTT. Translation: CASSGRTSGTDTQYF.

The chain has TRBV28 and TRBJ1-6; tentative D call: TRBD1 (6 bases). CDR1 is MDHEN and CDR2 is SYDVKM in the germline V gene. V was shortened by 2 bases and J by 0 bases, with 8 bases between the two germline ends. The CDR3 runs to 16 residues. The DNA of the CDR3 is TGTGCCAGCAGTTTAAGGGGGAGCTCCTATAATTCACCCCTCCACTTT. This translates into CASSLRGSSYNSPLHF.

The rearrangement links TRBV5-5 to TRBJ1-1, with D unresolved. Trimming took off 7 bases at V and 2 bases at J, with 12 bases between the two ends. This CDR3 is 13 amino acids long. Germline assignment: CDR1 SGHKS and CDR2 YYEKEE (reference sequence). CDR3 in amino acids: CASENGLNTEAFF. The CDR3 DNA is TGTGCCAGCGAGAACGGGCTAAACACTGAAGCTTTCTTT.

The rearrangement joins TRBV3-1 (or the pseudogene TRBV3-2) to TRBJ2-5, with D unresolved. The V end was cut by 6 bases, the J end by 1 base, with 12 bases between. This CDR3 has 14 amino acids. Germline values: CDR1 LGHDT, CDR2 YNNKEL (reference sequence). CDR3 in amino acids: CASSQSESQETQYF. In DNA form, the CDR3 reads TGTGCCAGCAGTCAAAGCGAATCCCAAGAGACCCAGTACTTC.

The chain is built from TRBV6-2 or TRBV6-3 and TRBJ1-5; D perhaps matches TRBD1 (6 bases). The V gene lost 6 bases and the J gene lost 7 bases, with 19 bases spanning the gap. The CDR3 is made up of 15 amino acids. The germline CDR1 and CDR2 sequences are MNHEY and SVGEGT. The CDR3, as DNA: TGTGCCAGCAGCCAAGCGGGGGCCTTAGGGCAGCCCCAGCATTTT. Its protein is CASSQAGALGQPQHF.

The table lists this clone with a count of one. The chain uses TRBV30 and TRBJ1-1; tentative D call: TRBD1 (5 bases). V was shortened by 2 bases and J by 0 bases, with 7 bases between the two germline ends. This CDR3 spans 13 amino acids. Germline CDR1 reads GTSNPN; CDR2 reads SVGIG (reference sequence). CDR3 protein: CAWSKDMNTEAFF. DNA for the CDR3: TGTGCCTGGAGTAAGGACATGAACACTGAAGCTTTCTTT.

The chain employs TRBV28 and TRBJ2-1; TRBD1 matches 9 bases. Germline V gene sequence: CDR1 MDHEN, CDR2 SYDVKM. V lost 5 bases and J lost 8; bases outside the gene matches: 10. The CDR3 runs 15 residues. The DNA for the CDR3 is TGTGCCAGCAGTCCTCCGGGACAGGGCGTAGATGAGCAGTTCTTC. Amino acid sequence: CASSPPGQGVDEQFF.

The chain has TRBV14 and TRBJ2-7; the match to TRBD1 covers 10 bases. Germline-derived CDR1 and CDR2 are SGHDN and FVKESK. V shed 0 bases and J 3 bases; nucleotides not matched to a gene: 5. The CDR3 extends over 16 amino acids. DNA for the CDR3: TGTGCCAGCAGCCAAGATCGGACAGGGGGTTTCTACGAGCAGTACTTC. Its protein product is CASSQDRTGGFYEQYF.

The genes are TRBV19 and TRBJ1-1, with a possible D match to TRBD1 (5 bases). CDR1 is LNHDA and CDR2 is SQIVND in the germline V gene (reference sequence). Trimming shortened V by 3 bases and J by 4 bases, and 15 bases separated the two germline ends. CDR3 length equals 15 residues. In DNA, the CDR3 is TGTGCCAGTAGTATTTCCCTTGGGGCGCGCACTGAAGCTTTCTTT. Translation: CASSISLGARTEAFF.